This T cell receptor beta chain was documented in a study of T-cell memory formation after mild COVID-19. Across the study: TCR clusters were mostly confined to one donor each.

Between the trimmed V and J ends, which lost 0 bases and 8 bases, there was a span of 15 bases. The CDR3 is 15 residues long. For this clonotype: Its cognate antigen is unknown.

With constant-segment primers, 5'RACE yielded cDNA libraries of TCR alpha and TCR beta that carried sample barcodes and UMIs. MiXCR, applied by TCRdb to the 5' RACE reads, yields one record per CDR3 protein. The sample yields roughly 120,000 distinct CDR3 sequences, 15% to 20% seen once. Findings of the study overall: Clones that contracted from day 15 to 85 were balanced CD4/CD8, while later expanders leaned CD4+. A subset of responding clones appeared in pre-infection memory, suggesting cross-reactive memory joined.

V and J are TRBV12-3 or TRBV12-4 and TRBJ2-3, with D perhaps assigned TRBD1 or TRBD2 (5 bases each). What was sequenced was PBMCs or a T cell subset sorted from them (not recorded which). The sequence was collected from an adult woman who had mild COVID-19 (a few samples of this study predate the infection). Cell type and time point are not known. In DNA form, the CDR3 reads TGTGCCAGCAGTTTAGCTCGAGGGGCCCTAGGTACGCAGTATTTT. Translated, it gives CASSLARGALGTQYF.